The 4 T cell receptor beta chains reported below all come from one sample, sequenced in a study of blood T cell repertoires in COVID-19. Assay: immunoSEQ multiplex PCR; the TCRdb copy retains only in-frame clones and omits some. The sample consists of more than 65,000 clones, approximately 82% of them appearing once. The source material was peripheral blood. These receptors all stem from a woman in her 70s with acute or convalescent COVID-19.

The V and J genes are TRBV5-1 and TRBJ2-5; the match to TRBD2 covers 15 bases. The CDR3 length is 16 residues. The germline gives CDR1 SGHRS, CDR2 YFSETQ. V gave up 4 bases and J gave up 4 bases; unmatched junction bases: 5. This CDR3 reads CASSPGLAGGVETQYF. The CDR3 DNA follows: TGCGCCAGCAGCCCTGGACTAGCGGGAGGGGTAGAGACCCAGTACTTC. The variable domain in full, with the rest retrieved from reference TRBV5-1 and TRBJ2-5, is KAGVTQTPRYLIKTRGQQVTLSCSPISGHRSVSWYQQTPGQGLQFLFEYFSETQRNKGNFPGRFSGRQFSNSRSEMNVSTLELGDSALYLCASSPGLAGGVETQYFGPGTRLLVL.

V gene TRBV5-1 combines with J gene TRBJ1-1; tentatively, D is TRBD1 (5 bases). This CDR3 spans 12 amino acids. Germline V CDR1 and CDR2: SGHRS, YFSETQ. V dropped 4 bases and J dropped 7 bases, with 11 bases sitting between them. The CDR3 region is CASSHDSYEAFF. The DNA for the CDR3 is TGCGCCAGCAGCCATGACAGCTATGAAGCTTTCTTT.

The chain's CDR3 is CASSPRGGYTGELFF. The CDR3 DNA is TGTGCCAGCAGCCCCCGGGGAGGCTACACCGGGGAGCTGTTTTTT. The chain combines TRBV14 with TRBJ2-2, with D tentatively TRBD2 (6 bases). The CDR3 is made up of 15 amino acids. Germline V lookup: CDR1 SGHDN, CDR2 FVKESK. Trimming took 4 bases from V and 3 from J, leaving 12 bases between them.

The rearrangement uses TRBV2 and TRBJ2-6; 9 bases are a match to TRBD1. Trimming removed 4 bases from V and 3 bases from J; junction bases left unmatched: 4. The CDR3 is made up of 16 amino acids. Germline-derived CDR1 and CDR2 are SNHLY and FYNNEI. The CDR3 sequence: CASSGQGDRGANVLTF. DNA for the CDR3: TGTGCCAGCAGTGGACAGGGGGATCGTGGGGCCAACGTCCTGACTTTC.